The 32 T cell receptor beta chains below come from one sample, sequenced in a study of response to subunit inactivated influenza vaccine. TCRdb reprocessed the RT-PCR reads via MiXCR and lists one record per CDR3 protein. The top ten hold about a tenth of the sample, which has under 950,000 distinct CDR3 sequences, around 20% seen once. The sample consisted of PBMCs from blood, taken roughly 5 days after vaccination. All receptors come from a man aged 50-60 years who received an inactivated influenza vaccine.

The J gene is TRBJ1-4, the V gene TRBV20-1, with D uncertain. CDR3 size: 14 residues. V was trimmed by 6 bases and J by 0 bases, leaving 11 bases between them. Germline V gene data show CDR1 as DFQATT and CDR2 as SNEGSKA (reference sequence). The CDR3: CSAIQTATNEKLFF. The CDR3 nucleotides are TGCAGTGCGATTCAGACGGCAACTAATGAAAAACTGTTTTTT.

V usage is TRBV12-3 or TRBV12-4 and J usage is TRBJ1-1; weak D call: TRBD1 (5 bases). V dropped 6 bases and J dropped 5 bases, with 16 bases sitting between them. This CDR3 is 14 amino acids long. The CDR3 nucleotides are TGTGCCAGCAGGCCTACCGCGGGGGTAACTGAAGCTTTCTTT. As protein: CASRPTAGVTEAFF.

This clonotype was seen only a few times. This chain connects TRBV20-1 to TRBJ1-5, with D hard to call. The CDR3 runs 17 residues. V was clipped by 1 base and J by 1 base, with 17 bases between them. Germline loops: CDR1 DFQATT, CDR2 SNEGSKA (reference sequence). Written as DNA, the CDR3 is TGCAGTGCTAGAGTGAGGGAGGGAGGTGCGAGCAATCAGCCCCAGCATTTT. Its translation is CSARVREGGASNQPQHF.

This clonotype was recorded a few times. The rearrangement links TRBV20-1 to TRBJ1-5, with 7 bases lining up with TRBD1. V shed 0 bases and J 0 bases; nucleotides not matched to a gene: 11. Germline V gene sequence: CDR1 DFQATT, CDR2 SNEGSKA (reference sequence). The CDR3 is 18 amino acids. The DNA for the CDR3 is TGCAGTGCTAGAGATTCCCCAGGGGGGACATATAGCAATCAGCCCCAGCATTTT. Its protein is CSARDSPGGTYSNQPQHF.

The rearrangement uses TRBV7-2 and TRBJ1-3; D not certain. V gave up 4 bases and J gave up 0 bases, with 13 bases separating them. Germline V lookup: CDR1 SGHTA, CDR2 FQGNSA. The CDR3 covers 16 residues. CDR3 region: CASSSRTRDSGNTIYF. The CDR3 coding sequence is TGTGCCAGCAGCTCCCGCACACGGGACTCTGGAAACACCATATATTTT.

The rearrangement links TRBV19 to TRBJ1-5; D is uncertain. This CDR3 comprises 14 residues. The germline CDR1 and CDR2 sequences are LNHDA and SQIVND (reference sequence). Trimming stripped 3 bases from V and 7 bases from J, with 13 bases between. Written as DNA, the CDR3 is TGTGCCAGTAGTATTGCTGGAAGTAAGCAGCCCCAGCATTTT. It specifies CASSIAGSKQPQHF. The variable domain in full, completed from reference TRBV19 and TRBJ1-5, reads DGGITQSPKYLFRKEGQNVTLSCEQNLNHDAMYWYRQDPGQGLRLIYYSQIVNDFQKGDIAEGYSVSREKKESFPLTVTSAQKNPTAFYLCASSIAGSKQPQHFGDGTRLSIL.

This clonotype was observed a handful of times. The chain is built from TRBV2 and TRBJ2-7; 9 nucleotides align to TRBD1. The V gene end was trimmed by 8 bases and the J gene end by 2 bases; junction bases not matched to a gene: 4. The CDR3 is made up of 13 amino acids. CDR1 and CDR2 from the germline V gene are SNHLY and FYNNEI. The CDR3 reads CASEDRGAYEQYF. The DNA of the CDR3 is TGTGCCAGCGAGGACAGGGGAGCCTACGAGCAGTACTTC. The whole variable domain, remainder taken from reference TRBV2 and TRBJ2-7, is EPEVTQTPSHQVTQMGQEVILRCVPISNHLYFYWYRQILGQKVEFLVSFYNNEISEKSEIFDDQFSVERPDGSNFTLKIRSTKLEDSAMYFCASEDRGAYEQYFGPGTRLTVT.

This clonotype showed up just a few times. The chain uses TRBV5-1 and TRBJ2-1, with D possibly TRBD1 on 6 matching bases. The CDR3 consists of 15 residues. V was trimmed by 4 bases and J by 3 bases, leaving 14 bases between them. From germline, CDR1 is SGHRS and CDR2 YFSETQ. The CDR3 DNA follows: TGCGCCAGCAGCCCGGCTGGGACACACTACAATGAGCAGTTCTTC. This gives the protein CASSPAGTHYNEQFF.

V gene TRBV5-8 combines with J gene TRBJ1-4; D unclear. The ends were cut back, 0 bases at V and 0 bases at J, with 9 bases in the middle. The CDR3 contains 16 residues. The V gene's germline CDR1 is SGHTS and CDR2 YDEGEE. Here the CDR3 DNA reads TGTGCCAGCAGCTTGGCTGTGGGAGCAACTAATGAAAAACTGTTTTTT. This translates into CASSLAVGATNEKLFF.

This chain connects TRBV28 to TRBJ2-3, with 7 bases aligning to TRBD1. This CDR3 has 16 amino acids. Per germline, CDR1 MDHEN and CDR2 SYDVKM. J gave up 2 bases and V 5 bases, and 10 bases lay outside the gene matches. The CDR3 nucleotides read TGTGCCAGCAGTGAACCCGGGACAGACCTCACAGATACGCAGTATTTT. It specifies CASSEPGTDLTDTQYF.

CDR3 DNA sequence: TGCAGTGCTCAGCCGCTCTCTAGAACGGACTACAATGAGCAGTTCTTC. Protein: CSAQPLSRTDYNEQFF. The chain combines TRBV20-1 with TRBJ2-1; no firm D call. Germline V gene lookup returns CDR1 DFQATT and CDR2 SNEGSKA (reference sequence). V shed 5 bases and J shed 3 bases, with 20 bases lying between them. CDR3 length: 16 residues.

The rearrangement links TRBV6-6 to TRBJ2-7, with a tentative D call TRBD1 (6 bases). The CDR3 loop spans 12 amino acids. The ends were cut back, 2 bases at V and 6 bases at J, with 8 bases in the middle. Germline V gene sequence: CDR1 MNHNY, CDR2 SVGAGI (reference sequence). CDR3 amino acids: CASSYAGAEQYF. In DNA form, the CDR3 reads TGTGCCAGCAGTTACGCAGGGGCCGAGCAGTACTTC.

This clonotype was counted only a few times. The chain employs TRBV5-1 and TRBJ1-5, with D tentatively TRBD1 (5 bases). There are 13 residues in the CDR3. CDR1 and CDR2 (germline): SGHRS, YFSETQ. The V end lost 5 bases, the J end lost 8 bases, and 14 bases lay between the germline ends. Written as DNA, the CDR3 is TGCGCCAGCAGTGGGGCTCCCGGGAAGCCCCAGCATTTT. It codes for CASSGAPGKPQHF.

This clonotype was found a few times. This rearrangement joins TRBV5-6 to TRBJ1-2; the D is unclear. The germline CDR1 and CDR2 sequences are SGHDT and YYEEEE. CDR3 length equals 14 residues. Trimming stripped 0 bases from V and 1 base from J, with 7 bases between. The chain's CDR3 is CASSLVVSNYGYTF. The CDR3, as DNA: TGTGCCAGCAGCTTGGTGGTCAGTAACTATGGCTACACCTTC.

The chain is built from TRBV27 and TRBJ2-3; D unresolved. The CDR3 has 15 amino acids. Between the trimmed V and J ends, which lost 2 bases and 4 bases, there was a span of 13 bases. Germline CDR1 and CDR2: MNHEY and SMNVEV (reference sequence). CDR3 sequence reads: CASSLRGLVSDTQYF. In DNA, the CDR3 is TGTGCCAGCAGTTTACGTGGGCTGGTGTCAGATACGCAGTATTTT.

This clonotype was seen repeatedly, ten times or more. This chain uses TRBV29-1 with TRBJ2-1; TRBD2 matches 13 bases. The CDR3 runs 15 residues. With 6 bases clipped from V and 8 bases from J, the junction kept 10 bases outside the gene matches. Germline V gene sequence: CDR1 SQVTM, CDR2 ANQGSEA. The CDR3 DNA reads TGCAGCGTCGAAAGACTAGCGGGAGGTCCCTATGAGCAGTTCTTC. It yields the protein CSVERLAGGPYEQFF.

The V gene is TRBV7-6, the J gene TRBJ2-1, with 10 bases identical to TRBD2. V was clipped by 3 bases and J by 1 base; unmatched bases: 3. The germline CDR1 and CDR2 sequences are SGHVS and FNYEAQ. This CDR3 has 16 amino acids. CDR3 sequence: CASSFFSGRSYNEQFF. In DNA form, the CDR3 reads TGTGCCAGCAGCTTTTTTAGCGGGAGGTCCTACAATGAGCAGTTCTTC.

This sequence joins TRBV5-1 and TRBJ2-7; 11 bases map to TRBD2. The CDR3 consists of 14 residues. V dropped 2 bases and J dropped 3; count of bases not matched to a gene: 1. Germline CDR1 and CDR2: SGHRS and YFSETQ. DNA of the CDR3: TGCGCCAGCAGCTTCACTAGCGGGGGCTACGAGCAGTACTTC. Translating gives CASSFTSGGYEQYF.

This chain links TRBV9 with TRBJ2-1, with 8 bases fitting TRBD2. V lost 0 bases, J lost 0 bases, and 5 bases stayed unmatched. The CDR3 runs to 17 residues. Germline CDR1 reads SGDLS; CDR2 reads YYNGEE. CDR3: CASSVDGRASSYNEQFF. The CDR3 region has the DNA TGTGCCAGCAGCGTAGACGGGAGGGCCAGCTCCTACAATGAGCAGTTCTTC. The complete variable domain, with remaining parts taken from reference TRBV9 and TRBJ2-1, reads DSGVTQTPKHLITATGQRVTLRCSPRSGDLSVYWYQQSLDQGLQFLIQYYNGEERAKGNILERFSAQQFPDLHSELNLSSLELGDSALYFCASSVDGRASSYNEQFFGPGTRLTVL.

This clonotype came up a few times. V and J are TRBV7-3 and TRBJ1-1, with D unresolved. CDR1 is SGHTA, CDR2 FQGTGA, per germline. The CDR3 totals 11 residues. V was pared by 8 bases and J by 1 base, with 5 bases between. The CDR3 DNA reads as TGTGCCAGCCGCGGGAACACTGAAGCTTTCTTT. Translation: CASRGNTEAFF.

Many counts were recorded for this clonotype. The chain combines TRBV7-8 with TRBJ2-1; TRBD1 matches 7 bases. The V gene's germline CDR1 is SGHVS and CDR2 FQNEAQ. The J segment lost 2 bases and the V segment lost 5 bases, leaving 6 bases of the junction unmatched. This CDR3 spans 15 amino acids. This CDR3 reads CASSPRDRAYNEQFF. In DNA, the CDR3 is TGTGCCAGCAGCCCACGGGACAGAGCCTACAATGAGCAGTTCTTC.

This clonotype was counted between two and nine times. The chain joins TRBV28 to TRBJ2-1; TRBD2 agrees at 8 bases. This CDR3 has 21 residues. V lost 2 bases and J lost 0; bases outside the gene matches: 18. Germline CDR1 is MDHEN and CDR2 is SYDVKM. In DNA form, the CDR3 reads TGTGCCAGCAGTTTACCGGAGGGGTGGCGGGAGGCCCCCAGCTCCTACAATGAGCAGTTCTTC. Translation: CASSLPEGWREAPSSYNEQFF.

This clonotype appeared many times. This chain uses TRBV13 with TRBJ2-7, with D hard to call. V was trimmed by 2 bases and J by 0 bases, leaving 8 bases between them. Germline CDR1 is PRHDT and CDR2 is FYEKMQ (reference sequence). This CDR3 has 14 amino acids. The CDR3 DNA is TGTGCCAGCAGCTTATCGTCGAGCTCCTACGAGCAGTACTTC. Protein: CASSLSSSSYEQYF.

V and J are TRBV5-4 and TRBJ2-5; the match to TRBD1 covers 8 bases. The J segment lost 5 bases and the V segment lost 4 bases, leaving 7 bases of the junction unmatched. Germline CDR1 is SGHNT and CDR2 is YYREEE (reference sequence). CDR3 length: 14 residues. The CDR3 region has the DNA TGTGCCAGCAGCAACAGGGGGTCGGGGGAGACCCAGTACTTC. Translation gives CASSNRGSGETQYF.

There are a few counts of this clonotype. The rearrangement links TRBV15 to TRBJ2-4, with 7 bases lining up with TRBD1. The junction had 6 bases not matched to a gene; V was cut back by 3 bases and J by 1 base. Germline CDR1 reads LNHNV; CDR2 reads YYDKDF (reference sequence). The CDR3 is 16 amino acids. CDR3 protein: CATSRMDRSAKNIQYF. CDR3 coding DNA: TGTGCCACCAGCAGGATGGACAGGTCCGCCAAAAACATTCAGTACTTC.

This chain connects TRBV6-5 to TRBJ2-3, with 13 bases lining up with TRBD2. CDR1 is MNHEY and CDR2 is SVGAGI in the germline V gene. The J segment lost 4 bases and the V segment lost 2 bases, leaving 3 bases of the junction unmatched. This CDR3 is 16 amino acids long. CDR3 coding DNA: TGTGCCAGCAGTTACAGGACTAGCGGGAGATCAGATACGCAGTATTTT. Translated, it gives CASSYRTSGRSDTQYF.

This clonotype has just a few counts. The V call is TRBV29-1, the J call TRBJ1-1; possible D gene TRBD1, 6 bases. Germline-derived CDR1 and CDR2 are SQVTM and ANQGSEA. The CDR3 runs to 12 residues. V was clipped by 7 bases and J by 7 bases, with 16 bases between them. This chain's CDR3 is CSAVTGPSEAFF. The DNA for the CDR3 is TGCAGCGCTGTGACAGGCCCAAGTGAAGCTTTCTTT.

The chain links TRBV4-3 to TRBJ1-2; D ambiguous. CDR1 and CDR2 (germline): LGHNA, YSLEER. The CDR3 contains 15 residues. V was cut by 0 bases and J by 1 base, with 9 bases left in between. CDR3 nucleotides: TGCGCCAGCAGCCAAGATGGCCAGAATAACTATGGCTACACCTTC. Encoded protein: CASSQDGQNNYGYTF.

Details on this clonotype: A read error may explain this, as a much larger clone is one base away. V gene TRBV29-1 combines with J gene TRBJ2-3, with D maybe TRBD2 (5 bases). Looked up from germline, CDR1 is SQVTM and CDR2 is ANQGSEA. There are 17 residues in the CDR3. The CDR3: CSVDGLGNQPSTVTQYF. DNA of the CDR3: TGCAGCGTCGACGGGTTGGGGAACCAGCCTAGCACAGTTACGCAGTATTTT.

The V gene is TRBV7-9, the J gene TRBJ2-7, with D perhaps TRBD1 (6 bases). The CDR3 contains 14 residues. CDR1 and CDR2 (germline): SEHNR, FQNEAQ (reference sequence). V lost 1 base and J lost 3, with 10 bases in between. CDR3 protein: CASSLGGHRYEQYF. The CDR3 region has the DNA TGTGCCAGCAGCTTAGGGGGACATCGCTACGAGCAGTACTTC.

This clonotype came up a few times. The gene calls are TRBV7-9 and TRBJ1-1, with TRBD1 identical over 10 bases. Germline V gene lookup returns CDR1 SEHNR and CDR2 FQNEAQ (reference sequence). CDR3 length: 14 residues. Trimming took 4 bases from V and 6 from J; bases not matched to a gene: 5. CDR3 region: CASSSDRGSAEAFF. CDR3 bases: TGTGCCAGCAGCTCGGACAGGGGGAGCGCTGAAGCTTTCTTT. The variable domain in full, completed from reference TRBV7-9 and TRBJ1-1, reads DTGVSQNPRHKITKRGQNVTFRCDPISEHNRLYWYRQTLGQGPEFLTYFQNEAQLEKSRLLSDRFSAERPKGSFSTLEIQRTEQGDSAMYLCASSSDRGSAEAFFGQGTRLTVV.

This clonotype was detected only a few times. This sequence joins TRBV5-1 and TRBJ2-7; 7 bases match TRBD1. With V trimmed by 4 bases and J by 3 bases, 10 bases remained unmatched. CDR1 and CDR2 from the germline V gene are SGHRS and YFSETQ. The length of the CDR3 is 15 residues. The CDR3 protein is CASSLEPGQFYEQYF. The CDR3 DNA follows: TGCGCCAGCAGCCTAGAACCGGGACAGTTCTACGAGCAGTACTTC.